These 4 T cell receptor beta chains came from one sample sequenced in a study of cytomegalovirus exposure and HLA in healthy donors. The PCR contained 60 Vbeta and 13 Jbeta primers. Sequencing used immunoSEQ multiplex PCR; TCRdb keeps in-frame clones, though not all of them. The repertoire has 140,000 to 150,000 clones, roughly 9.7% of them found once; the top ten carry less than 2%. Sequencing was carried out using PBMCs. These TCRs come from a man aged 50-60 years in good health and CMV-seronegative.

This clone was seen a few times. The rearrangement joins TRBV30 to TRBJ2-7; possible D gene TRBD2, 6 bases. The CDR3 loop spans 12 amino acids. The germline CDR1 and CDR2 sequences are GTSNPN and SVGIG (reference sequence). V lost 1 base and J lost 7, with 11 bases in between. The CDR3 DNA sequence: TGTGCCTGGAGTGGTCCTGCGGGGGAGCAGTACTTC. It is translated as CAWSGPAGEQYF.

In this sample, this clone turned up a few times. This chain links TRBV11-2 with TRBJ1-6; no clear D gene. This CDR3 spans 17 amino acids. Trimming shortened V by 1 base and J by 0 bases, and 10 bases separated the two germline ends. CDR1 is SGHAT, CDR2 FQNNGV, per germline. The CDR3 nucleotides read TGTGCCAGCAGCTTAGTTGCCCTGAGCTCCTATAATTCACCCCTCCACTTT. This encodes CASSLVALSSYNSPLHF. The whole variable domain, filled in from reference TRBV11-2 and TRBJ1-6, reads EAGVAQSPRYKIIEKRQSVAFWCNPISGHATLYWYQQILGQGPKLLIQFQNNGVVDDSQLPKDRFSAERLKGVDSTLKIQPAKLEDSAVYLCASSLVALSSYNSPLHFGNGTRLTVT.

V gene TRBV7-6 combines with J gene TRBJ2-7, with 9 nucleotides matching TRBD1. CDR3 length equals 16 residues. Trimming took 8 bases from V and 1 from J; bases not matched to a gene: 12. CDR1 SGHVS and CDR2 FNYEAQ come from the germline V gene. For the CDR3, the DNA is TGTGCCAGCGAGGGCCGGGCGACAGGGGGTTCCTACGAGCAGTACTTC. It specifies CASEGRATGGSYEQYF.

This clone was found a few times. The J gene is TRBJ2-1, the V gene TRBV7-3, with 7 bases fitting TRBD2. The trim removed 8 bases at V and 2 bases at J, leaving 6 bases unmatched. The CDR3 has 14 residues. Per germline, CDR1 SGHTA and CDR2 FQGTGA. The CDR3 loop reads CASSPSGTYNEQFF. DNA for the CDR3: TGTGCCAGCTCTCCTAGCGGTACCTACAATGAGCAGTTCTTC. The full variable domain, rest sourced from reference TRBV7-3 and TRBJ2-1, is GAGVSQTPSNKVTEKGKYVELRCDPISGHTALYWYRQSLGQGPEFLIYFQGTGAADDSGLPNDRFFAVRPEGSVSTLKIQRTERGDSAVYLCASSPSGTYNEQFFGPGTRLTVL.